The table lists the clone carrying this T cell receptor beta chain with many counts. Its antigen is unidentified. It was RNA transcripts that yielded the amplified TCR beta CDR3 regions. A set of HTBI primers served as the primers for a first-round RT-PCR of the TCR CDR3. TCRdb re-analysed the multiplex PCR reads in MiXCR, keeping a single row per CDR3 protein. The sample carries 400,000 to 500,000 distinct CDR3 sequences, approximately 14% recorded once. The data stem from a study of T cells in Graves' hyperthyroidism and ophthalmopathy. General study findings and limits: In simple terms, a model built on 13 V-J features told ophthalmopathy apart from stable hyperthyroidism.

The receptor comes from a woman aged 18-29 years with Graves' hyperthyroidism. Sequenced input: blood.

The CDR3 reads CASSHWTSGRSTDTQYF. As DNA, the CDR3 is TGTGCCAGCAGCCATTGGACTAGCGGGCGTAGCACAGATACGCAGTATTTT. The rearrangement uses TRBV3-1 and TRBJ2-3, with 11 bases aligning to TRBD2. The CDR3 spans 17 residues. With V trimmed by 3 bases and J by 0 bases, 5 bases remained unmatched. CDR1 LGHDT and CDR2 YNNKEL come from the germline V gene (reference sequence).